The 10 T cell receptor beta chains reported below all come from one sample, sequenced in a study of patients and donors after allogeneic stem cell transplantation. TCRdb re-analysed the RT-PCR reads in MiXCR, keeping a single row per CDR3 protein. Of roughly 250,000 distinct CDR3 sequences listed, 14% were seen once; the top ten hold roughly 10%. Sequenced sample: blood, either unsorted or a sorted T cell fraction (not recorded which). The receptors come from a human donor who was either an allogeneic HSCT recipient or a stem cell or donor lymphocyte infusion donor (not recorded which). It is not recorded whose cells these are; they may come from a transplant donor.

V gene TRBV20-1 combines with J gene TRBJ2-7, with TRBD2 as a possible D gene (6 bases). CDR1 DFQATT and CDR2 SNEGSKA come from the germline V gene (reference sequence). Between the trimmed V and J ends, which lost 3 bases and 5 bases, there was a span of 11 bases. CDR3 length equals 12 residues. CDR3 region: CSARSTGDEQYF. The DNA of the CDR3 is TGCAGTGCTAGGAGCACGGGGGACGAGCAGTACTTC.

This clonotype was observed many times. Here the CDR3 reads CAMRDRTEAFF. The CDR3 nucleotides read TGTGCCATGAGGGACAGGACTGAAGCTTTCTTT. The chain is built from TRBV6-4 and TRBJ1-1, with 8 bases aligning to TRBD1. Germline CDR1 reads MRHNA; CDR2 reads SNTAGT. The CDR3 runs 11 residues. Trimming cost V 10 bases and J 5 bases; bases outside gene matches: 3.

This clonotype occurred many times. The chain recombines TRBV4-1 with TRBJ1-5, with 7 bases lining up with TRBD1. CDR3 size: 16 residues. CDR1 and CDR2 (germline): MGHRA, YSYEKL. J gave up 8 bases and V 1 base, and 11 bases lay outside the gene matches. CDR3 coding DNA: TGCGCCAGCAGCCAAGCCGCGTTGACAGGGAGGGAGCCCCAGCATTTT. It yields the protein CASSQAALTGREPQHF.

This clonotype was seen a handful of times. The chain is built from TRBV30 and TRBJ2-7; 8 nucleotides match TRBD2. This CDR3 contains 14 residues. Per the germline V gene, CDR1 is GTSNPN and CDR2 is SVGIG (reference sequence). Unmatched junction bases numbered 9, after V lost 5 bases and J lost 3 bases. CDR3 DNA: TGTGCCTGGGAGAGACTAGCGCCGAACTACGAGCAGTACTTC. This translates into CAWERLAPNYEQYF.

This clonotype was counted many times. V gene TRBV15 combines with J gene TRBJ1-5; D may be TRBD1 (6 bases). This CDR3 is built from 16 residues. V lost 0 bases to trimming and J lost 3 bases, with 12 bases between them. Germline CDR1 and CDR2: LNHNV and YYDKDF (reference sequence). For the CDR3, the DNA is TGTGCCACCAGCAGAGAGGCCCACAGGGCCAATCAGCCCCAGCATTTT. Protein product: CATSREAHRANQPQHF.

This clonotype was detected ten times or more. The J gene is TRBJ1-1, the V gene TRBV5-1; tentatively, D is TRBD1 (5 bases). The length of the CDR3 is 15 residues. Per germline, CDR1 SGHRS and CDR2 YFSETQ. The V end was cut by 0 bases, the J end by 0 bases, with 9 bases between. DNA for the CDR3: TGCGCCAGCAGCTTGGGGGGGTCAATGAACACTGAAGCTTTCTTT. Residues: CASSLGGSMNTEAFF.

The chain has TRBV11-3 and TRBJ2-3; D gene uncertain. Germline CDR1 SGHNT, CDR2 YENEEA. The CDR3 sequence is 12 residues long. The V end was cut by 5 bases, the J end by 6 bases, with 9 bases between. The CDR3 coding sequence is TGTGCCAGCAGCGGGGTGGGCGATACGCAGTATTTT. Translated: CASSGVGDTQYF. The full variable domain, its missing parts supplied by reference TRBV11-3 and TRBJ2-3, is EAGVVQSPRYKIIEKKQPVAFWCNPISGHNTLYWYLQNLGQGPELLIRYENEEAVDDSQLPKDRFSAERLKGVDSTLKIQPAELGDSAVYLCASSGVGDTQYFGPGTRLTVL.

This clonotype was counted ten times or more. This chain connects TRBV30 to TRBJ1-4; D is ambiguous. The germline CDR1 and CDR2 sequences are GTSNPN and SVGIG (reference sequence). Trimming shortened V by 2 bases and J by 8 bases, and 9 bases separated the two germline ends. The CDR3 runs to 12 residues. In nucleotides, the CDR3 is TGTGCCTGGAGTAAAAGTGGGGAAAAACTGTTTTTT. As protein: CAWSKSGEKLFF.

Only a few counts were recorded for this clonotype. The V gene is TRBV18, the J gene TRBJ2-3; the D gene is possibly TRBD2 (5 bases). Germline V gene data show CDR1 as KGHSH and CDR2 as LQKENI. This CDR3 spans 15 amino acids. Trimming left V 2 bases short and J 0 bases short, with 9 bases between. CDR3 amino acids: CASSPRAASTDTQYF. In DNA form, the CDR3 reads TGTGCCAGCTCACCAAGAGCGGCTAGCACAGATACGCAGTATTTT.

This rearrangement joins TRBV28 to TRBJ1-2, with 7 bases lining up with TRBD1. The germline CDR1 and CDR2 sequences are MDHEN and SYDVKM. Trimming cost V 6 bases and J 2 bases; bases outside gene matches: 9. The CDR3 length is 15 residues. As DNA, the CDR3 is TGTGCCAGCAGCCGACAGGGAAGTGAGAACTATGGCTACACCTTC. This codes for CASSRQGSENYGYTF.